This T cell receptor (beta chain) came from a study of technical replicates of blood from a few donors. Trimming removed 7 bases from V and 1 base from J; junction bases left unmatched: 6. From germline, CDR1 is WSHSY and CDR2 SAAADI. The CDR3 consists of 15 residues. Libraries were prepared by immunoSEQ multiplex PCR; TCRdb keeps only in-frame clonotypes and omits some of them. The sample carries about 84,000 clones, about 98% recorded once. The V call is TRBV10-2, the J call TRBJ2-5; 10 nucleotides agree with TRBD1. The receptor was isolated from a human donor in good health. Material: T cells isolated from PBMCs. The CDR3 coding sequence is TGCGCCAGCAAGACAGGGGGCGGGGGCCAAGAGACCCAGTACTTC. It translates to CASKTGGGGQETQYF.